The 26 T cell receptor beta chains below were found in one sample sequenced in a study of T cell changes during pregnancy in multiple sclerosis. Only in-frame clones appear in the TCRdb table, and some are missing; sequencing was by immunoSEQ multiplex PCR. This sample has around 66,000 clones, with over 85% found just once. This specimen consisted of peripheral blood, obtained in the first trimester of pregnancy. These receptor sequences come from a female donor in good health, enrolled as a control in a pregnancy study.

The gene calls are TRBV6-1 and TRBJ1-2, with a possible D match to TRBD1 (5 bases). The V gene's germline CDR1 is MNHNS and CDR2 SASEGT. The V and J ends lost 1 base and 4 bases respectively, with 19 bases between them. The CDR3 covers 17 residues. CDR3 in DNA: TGTGCCAGCAGTGAAGGAGCTCGTACAGGAGGGATCTATGGCTACACCTTC. Encoded protein: CASSEGARTGGIYGYTF.

This rearrangement joins TRBV4-1 to TRBJ2-2; 10 bases fit TRBD2. This CDR3 has 17 residues. Germline CDR1 reads MGHRA; CDR2 reads YSYEKL. Trimming cost V 4 bases and J 8 bases; bases outside gene matches: 13. CDR3 amino acids: CASSLPSSGGPEGELFF. The CDR3 DNA sequence: TGCGCCAGCAGCCTCCCTTCTAGCGGGGGACCGGAGGGGGAGCTGTTTTTT.

The V call is TRBV7-9, the J call TRBJ2-1; D perhaps matches TRBD2 (6 bases). V lost 5 bases to trimming and J lost 9 bases, with 14 bases between them. The CDR3 has 13 residues. The V gene's germline CDR1 is SEHNR and CDR2 FQNEAQ (reference sequence). The CDR3 region is CASSISQGGEQFF. The CDR3 bases are TGTGCCAGCAGCATATCCCAGGGAGGTGAGCAGTTCTTC.

The rearrangement links TRBV5-1 to TRBJ2-2; possible D gene TRBD2, 5 bases. V gave up 6 bases and J gave up 5 bases, with 11 bases separating them. The CDR3 extends over 13 amino acids. Per the germline V gene, CDR1 is SGHRS and CDR2 is YFSETQ. The CDR3 sequence: CASNEGWTGELFF. CDR3 DNA: TGCGCCAGCAATGAGGGTTGGACCGGGGAGCTGTTTTTT. The full variable domain, with the rest looked up from reference TRBV5-1 and TRBJ2-2, is KAGVTQTPRYLIKTRGQQVTLSCSPISGHRSVSWYQQTPGQGLQFLFEYFSETQRNKGNFPGRFSGRQFSNSRSEMNVSTLELGDSALYLCASNEGWTGELFFGEGSRLTVL.

V is TRBV2 and J is TRBJ2-5, with a weak D call TRBD2 (6 bases). V dropped 11 bases and J dropped 2 bases, with 12 bases sitting between them. Germline V gives CDR1 SNHLY, CDR2 FYNNEI. CDR3 length: 12 amino acids. In DNA form, the CDR3 reads TGTGCCGCACGGGGGACTCAAGAGACCCAGTACTTC. It is translated as CAARGTQETQYF.

V and J are TRBV5-1 and TRBJ2-2; no definite D call. CDR1 is SGHRS, CDR2 YFSETQ, per germline. V was clipped by 4 bases and J by 2 bases, with 15 bases between them. This CDR3 is 16 amino acids long. The CDR3 sequence: CASSASAAANTGELFF. The CDR3 region has the DNA TGCGCCAGCAGCGCCAGCGCAGCAGCTAACACCGGGGAGCTGTTTTTT.

This sequence joins TRBV5-1 and TRBJ1-6, with TRBD1 matching over 10 bases. Germline CDR1 reads SGHRS; CDR2 reads YFSETQ. V lost 4 bases to trimming and J lost 7 bases; unmatched junction nucleotides: 2. This CDR3 has 14 residues. DNA for the CDR3: TGCGCCAGCAGCGGGGACAGGGGAAATTCACCCCTCCACTTT. Translation: CASSGDRGNSPLHF.

The rearrangement uses TRBV10-3 and TRBJ1-2, with D hard to call. This CDR3 is built from 12 residues. CDR1 and CDR2 (germline): ENHRY, SYGVKD. V shed 8 bases and J shed 3 bases, with 10 bases lying between them. CDR3 amino acids: CAIGSGDYGYTF. The CDR3 DNA follows: TGTGCCATCGGATCCGGGGACTATGGCTACACCTTC.

The chain recombines TRBV6-6 with TRBJ1-2; D unresolved. Trimming shortened V by 2 bases and J by 2 bases, and 6 bases separated the two germline ends. The CDR3 length is 13 residues. Germline CDR1 and CDR2: MNHNY and SVGAGI (reference sequence). The CDR3 spells CASSYGQNYGYTF. The CDR3 DNA reads as TGTGCCAGCAGTTACGGGCAGAACTATGGCTACACCTTC.

The chain employs TRBV18 and TRBJ2-5; 9 nucleotides align to TRBD1. The V segment lost 2 bases and the J segment 6 bases; nucleotides outside the gene matches: 4. The length of the CDR3 is 14 residues. Germline values: CDR1 KGHSH, CDR2 LQKENI. The CDR3 region is CASSPGTGIQTQYF. CDR3 DNA sequence: TGTGCCAGCTCACCAGGGACAGGGATACAGACCCAGTACTTC.

This chain connects TRBV5-1 to TRBJ2-5, with D possibly being TRBD1 (6 bases). Trimming took 4 bases from V and 2 from J, leaving 12 bases between them. Germline-derived CDR1 and CDR2 are SGHRS and YFSETQ. This CDR3 is 14 amino acids long. The CDR3 DNA is TGCGCCAGCAGCGCGGACAGCTTTCAAGAGACCCAGTACTTC. Translating gives CASSADSFQETQYF. The full variable domain, with the rest looked up from reference TRBV5-1 and TRBJ2-5, is KAGVTQTPRYLIKTRGQQVTLSCSPISGHRSVSWYQQTPGQGLQFLFEYFSETQRNKGNFPGRFSGRQFSNSRSEMNVSTLELGDSALYLCASSADSFQETQYFGPGTRLLVL.

This rearrangement joins TRBV5-1 to TRBJ1-1; D is possibly TRBD1 (5 bases). V was trimmed by 5 bases and J by 8 bases, leaving 28 bases between them. CDR1 SGHRS and CDR2 YFSETQ come from the germline V gene. The CDR3 length is 17 residues. In DNA, the CDR3 is TGCGCCAGCAGAATCGTTGGGGTTTTGCAGGGCGGGGGGGAAGCTTTCTTT. Its protein is CASRIVGVLQGGGEAFF.

As DNA, the CDR3 is TGTGCCAGCAGCTTGTTGATGGGGCAAGCAGATACGCAGTATTTT. The encoded protein is CASSLLMGQADTQYF. V gene TRBV5-6 combines with J gene TRBJ2-3; D might be TRBD1 (5 bases). CDR3 size: 15 residues. Germline V gene lookup returns CDR1 SGHDT and CDR2 YYEEEE. V was clipped by 1 base and J by 4 bases, with 13 bases between them.

The chain combines TRBV6-5 with TRBJ2-5; 11 nucleotides line up with TRBD2. Judging by the DNA end, TRBJ2-7 fits better; the J call may be wrong. The CDR3 covers 15 residues. Germline V gene lookup returns CDR1 MNHEY and CDR2 SVGAGI. The CDR3 coding sequence is TGTGCCAGCAGGGACCTAGCGGGAGGCTCCTACGAGCAGTACTTC. This gives the protein CASRDLAGGSYEQYF.

The chain employs TRBV18 and TRBJ1-2, with D perhaps TRBD1 (6 bases). CDR1 KGHSH and CDR2 LQKENI come from the germline V gene. V lost 3 bases to trimming and J lost 1 base, with 9 bases between them. This CDR3 spans 14 amino acids. The CDR3 loop reads CASSPGQLNYGYTF. CDR3 bases: TGTGCCAGCTCACCGGGACAACTTAACTATGGCTACACCTTC.

As DNA, the CDR3 is TGTGCCAGCAGCTTTGCTAGCGGGAGCTACGAGCAGTACTTC. This encodes CASSFASGSYEQYF. This chain links TRBV11-2 with TRBJ2-7; 10 nucleotides align to TRBD2. The germline CDR1 and CDR2 sequences are SGHAT and FQNNGV. CDR3 size: 14 residues. V was pared by 3 bases and J by 3 bases, with 2 bases of the junction left unmatched.

This chain joins TRBV19 and TRBJ2-3; TRBD2 aligns across 14 bases. Germline CDR1 and CDR2: LNHDA and SQIVND (reference sequence). The CDR3 is 16 amino acids. V lost 5 bases, J lost 5 bases, and 6 bases stayed unmatched. CDR3: CASSSGLAGARDTQYF. CDR3 nucleotides: TGTGCCAGTAGTTCGGGACTAGCGGGAGCCAGAGATACGCAGTATTTT.

The CDR3 spells CASSSNLNIQYF. The CDR3 DNA follows: TGTGCCAGCAGCTCCAACTTGAACATTCAGTACTTC. The chain uses TRBV11-2 and TRBJ2-4, with D unclear. The CDR3 extends over 12 amino acids. CDR1 is SGHAT, CDR2 FQNNGV, per germline. V lost 4 bases, J lost 7 bases, and 8 bases lay in between.

The V call is TRBV6-4, the J call TRBJ2-1, with 8 bases matching TRBD2. This CDR3 comprises 14 residues. Germline CDR1 MRHNA, CDR2 SNTAGT. V dropped 4 bases and J dropped 4; count of bases not matched to a gene: 3. The CDR3 region has the DNA TGTGCCAGCAGTGCGGGCGGGGGGTACAATGAGCAGTTCTTC. Its protein is CASSAGGGYNEQFF.

This sequence joins TRBV7-2 and TRBJ1-1, with a weak D call TRBD1 (5 bases). Germline values: CDR1 SGHTA, CDR2 FQGNSA. Trimming shortened V by 1 base and J by 5 bases, and 14 bases separated the two germline ends. The CDR3 covers 15 residues. The CDR3 DNA is TGTGCCAGCAGCTTAGGAGTGGGGGGACGGACTGAAGCTTTCTTT. Its protein product is CASSLGVGGRTEAFF. The full variable domain, its missing parts supplied by reference TRBV7-2 and TRBJ1-1, is GAGVSQSPSNKVTEKGKDVELRCDPISGHTALYWYRQSLGQGLEFLIYFQGNSAPDKSGLPSDRFSAERTGGSVSTLTIQRTQQEDSAVYLCASSLGVGGRTEAFFGQGTRLTVV.

V and J are TRBV19 and TRBJ2-7, with 7 bases that match TRBD2. This CDR3 contains 14 residues. Germline V gene sequence: CDR1 LNHDA, CDR2 SQIVND (reference sequence). J lost 2 bases, V lost 5 bases, and 6 bases had no gene match. The chain's CDR3 is CASSPRDYAYEQYF. The CDR3 DNA sequence: TGTGCCAGTAGTCCGCGGGACTACGCCTACGAGCAGTACTTC.

The chain joins TRBV19 to TRBJ1-2; 7 nucleotides align to TRBD1. V was clipped by 9 bases and J by 4 bases; unmatched bases: 11. The germline V gene has CDR1 LNHDA and CDR2 SQIVND (reference sequence). The CDR3 has 14 amino acids. The CDR3 sequence is CASNDRAPPYGYTF. CDR3 nucleotides: TGTGCCAGCAACGACAGGGCCCCCCCCTATGGCTACACCTTC.

The chain links TRBV7-8 to TRBJ1-2; 10 nucleotides match TRBD1. Germline lookup yields CDR1 SGHVS and CDR2 FQNEAQ. The CDR3 spans 14 residues. After removal of 5 bases from V and 2 bases from J, the junction contained 2 bases not matched to a gene. The CDR3 bases are TGTGCCAGCAGCGGGGACAGGGGAAACTATGGCTACACCTTC. Encoded protein: CASSGDRGNYGYTF. Variable domain in full (rest from reference TRBV7-8 and TRBJ1-2): GAGVSQSPRYKVAKRGQDVALRCDPISGHVSLFWYQQALGQGPEFLTYFQNEAQLDKSGLPSDRFFAERPEGSVSTLKIQRTQQEDSAVYLCASSGDRGNYGYTFGSGTRLTVV.

The rearrangement links TRBV6-5 to TRBJ2-2; 9 nucleotides align to TRBD1. The V gene end was trimmed by 10 bases and the J gene end by 7 bases; junction bases not matched to a gene: 7. Germline V gene data show CDR1 as MNHEY and CDR2 as SVGAGI. CDR3 size: 13 residues. CDR3 sequence: CAITGGKDGELFF. The CDR3 bases are TGTGCCATTACAGGGGGCAAAGACGGGGAGCTGTTTTTT.

The rearrangement uses TRBV19 and TRBJ2-1; 7 positions agree with TRBD1. CDR1 is LNHDA, CDR2 SQIVND, per germline (reference sequence). Trimming removed 5 bases from V and 9 bases from J; junction bases left unmatched: 10. The CDR3 is 14 amino acids. CDR3 DNA sequence: TGTGCCAGTAGTCAGACAGGGACGAGGCGTGAGCAGTTCTTC. It yields the protein CASSQTGTRREQFF.

The chain employs TRBV2 and TRBJ2-3; TRBD2 matches at 11 bases. Losses at the gene ends were 5 bases for V and 2 bases for J; bases not matched to a gene: 9. Germline V gives CDR1 SNHLY, CDR2 FYNNEI. The CDR3 runs 17 residues. Written as DNA, the CDR3 is TGTGCCAGCAGTTTCTTTGCTAGCGGGAGGACCACAGATACGCAGTATTTT. Translated, it gives CASSFFASGRTTDTQYF.